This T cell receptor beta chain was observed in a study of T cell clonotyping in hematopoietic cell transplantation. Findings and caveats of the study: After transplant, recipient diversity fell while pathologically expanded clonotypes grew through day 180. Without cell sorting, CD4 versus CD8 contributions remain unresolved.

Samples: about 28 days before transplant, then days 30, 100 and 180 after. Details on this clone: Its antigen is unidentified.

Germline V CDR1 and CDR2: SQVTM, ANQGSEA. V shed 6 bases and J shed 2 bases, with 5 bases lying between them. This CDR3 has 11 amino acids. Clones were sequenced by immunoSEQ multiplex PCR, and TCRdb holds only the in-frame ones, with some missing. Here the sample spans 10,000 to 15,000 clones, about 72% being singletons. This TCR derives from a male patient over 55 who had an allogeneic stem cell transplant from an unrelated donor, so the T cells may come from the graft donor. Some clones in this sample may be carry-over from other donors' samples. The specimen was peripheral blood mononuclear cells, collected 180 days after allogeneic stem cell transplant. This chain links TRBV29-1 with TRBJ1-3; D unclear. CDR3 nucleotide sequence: TGCAGCGTCGAAACTGGAAACACCATATATTTT. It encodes CSVETGNTIYF.